This T cell receptor beta chain was recorded in a study of blood T cells in healthy people across ages. At the level of the study: T cells yielded about one barcoded beta molecule per two cells through template switching.

A second 7 to 11 cycle PCR used barcoded and J-beta primers. Sequencing yielded, for each sample, at least 2.5 million paired-end reads carrying CDR3. TCRdb fed the 5' RACE reads into MiXCR, producing one record per CDR3 protein. The table has about 670,000 distinct CDR3 sequences, 52% seen once. Note on this clonotype: A junction boundary mismatches the germline segment, possibly from a read error.

The CDR3 is 15 residues long. The germline CDR1 and CDR2 sequences are MGHDK and SYGVNS. Researchers isolated at least 6 million PBMCs per sample. This chain connects TRBV25-1 to TRBJ2-6; a weak D match, TRBD2 (6 bases). The sample comprised blood. The receptor's source is a woman at least 80 years old in good health. CDR3 amino acids: CASRAGSSGANVPTF. For the CDR3, the DNA is TGTGCCAGCAGGGCGGGGAGCTCTGGGGCCAACGTCCCGACTTTC.